The 4 T cell receptor beta chains presented below share a single source sample, sequenced in a study of shared clonotypes between healthy human individuals. Clones were sequenced by immunoSEQ multiplex PCR, and TCRdb holds only the in-frame ones, with some missing. The data contain nearly 2 million clones, roughly 94% of them singletons. Positive CCR7 selection of CD45RO-negative cells yielded the naive CD8 cells, and terminally differentiated effector memory CD45RA+ cells were excluded. The sequenced sample was naive CD8+ T cells sorted from blood. The receptors here all came from a man in his late teens or twenties in good health.

J is TRBJ2-7 and V is TRBV4-2; TRBD1 aligns across 9 bases. After removal of 3 bases from V and 0 bases from J, the junction contained 12 bases not matched to a gene. CDR1 and CDR2 from the germline V gene are LGHNA and YNFKEQ. The CDR3 has 18 amino acids. The CDR3 loop reads CASSHGTGITTSSYEQYF. The CDR3 DNA is TGTGCCAGCAGCCACGGGACAGGGATAACAACCAGCTCCTACGAGCAGTACTTC.

CDR3 region: CASSYFTAGVSQETQYF. The CDR3 DNA follows: TGTGCCAGCAGTTACTTTACGGCAGGGGTGTCCCAAGAGACCCAGTACTTC. This chain joins TRBV27 and TRBJ2-5, with TRBD1 as a possible D gene (6 bases). Germline CDR1 and CDR2: MNHEY and SMNVEV (reference sequence). The CDR3 has 17 amino acids. Trimming took 4 bases from V and 1 from J, leaving 19 bases between them.

The V call is TRBV13, the J call TRBJ2-1; 7 bases line up with TRBD2. Germline assignment: CDR1 PRHDT and CDR2 FYEKMQ (reference sequence). The CDR3 consists of 12 residues. After removal of 1 base from V and 10 bases from J, the junction contained 1 base not matched to a gene. The chain's CDR3 is CASSLVGLEQFF. The CDR3 coding sequence is TGTGCCAGCAGCTTAGTGGGACTAGAGCAGTTCTTC.

As regards this clone: The sample holds other DNA sequences that translate to the same CDR3. The V gene is TRBV13, the J gene TRBJ2-7, with D hard to call. Germline V gene sequence: CDR1 PRHDT, CDR2 FYEKMQ (reference sequence). V lost 3 bases and J 5 bases, leaving 11 bases between the germline ends. This CDR3 has 13 residues. This chain's CDR3 is CASSLSDPDEQYF. CDR3 in DNA: TGTGCCAGCAGCTTGTCCGATCCGGACGAGCAGTACTTC.